One and the same sample provided the 12 T cell receptor beta chains below, sequenced in a study of sequential checkpoint blockade in melanoma. Data came from immunoSEQ multiplex PCR; TCRdb stores just in-frame clones and leaves some out. The sample holds about 27,000 clones; 60% to 85% are singletons and the top ten take 10% to 15%. Treatment described: randomized to nivolumab then ipilimumab (arm A) or the reverse (arm B). This material consisted of CD8+ T cells sorted from blood (inferred from file names), taken from a patient given nivolumab and ipilimumab in sequence. Every receptor here comes from a human donor with melanoma.

The V and J genes are TRBV7-9 and TRBJ2-3; TRBD2 matches at 11 bases. Germline V gives CDR1 SEHNR, CDR2 FQNEAQ (reference sequence). This CDR3 is 15 amino acids long. The V and J ends lost 5 bases and 6 bases, in that order; junction bases with no gene match: 7. CDR3 loop: CASSKSWTSGDTQYF. The CDR3 nucleotides read TGTGCCAGCAGCAAGTCCTGGACTAGCGGGGATACGCAGTATTTT.

V usage is TRBV19 and J usage is TRBJ2-7; tentatively, D is TRBD1 (7 bases). The CDR3 is 15 amino acids. CDR1 and CDR2 from the germline V gene are LNHDA and SQIVND (reference sequence). The V end was cut by 6 bases, the J end by 5 bases, with 20 bases between. CDR3 amino acids: CASRIAGGGGDEQYF. The CDR3 nucleotides are TGTGCCAGTAGAATCGCAGGGGGAGGCGGGGACGAGCAGTACTTC.

The chain employs TRBV5-1 and TRBJ2-1; a weak D match, TRBD1 (5 bases). Germline CDR1 and CDR2: SGHRS and YFSETQ. The CDR3 is 13 residues long. The ends were cut back, 4 bases at V and 5 bases at J, with 10 bases in the middle. The CDR3 protein is CASSMDMNNEQFF. The CDR3 nucleotides are TGCGCCAGCAGCATGGACATGAACAATGAGCAGTTCTTC.

This chain joins TRBV29-1 and TRBJ2-7, with TRBD1 identical over 12 bases. Germline values: CDR1 SQVTM, CDR2 ANQGSEA. The CDR3 loop spans 19 amino acids. Trimming cost V 7 bases and J 5 bases; bases outside gene matches: 24. CDR3: CSALNPISSGTGGLNEQYF. The CDR3 region has the DNA TGCAGCGCCCTGAATCCGATCTCCTCCGGGACAGGGGGCTTAAACGAGCAGTACTTC.

The J gene is TRBJ2-3, the V gene TRBV13; a weak D match, TRBD1 (5 bases). Germline assignment: CDR1 PRHDT and CDR2 FYEKMQ (reference sequence). V gave up 5 bases and J gave up 10 bases, with 13 bases separating them. The CDR3 length is 12 residues. As DNA, the CDR3 is TGTGCCAGCAGCGAGACCGACAGTTCGCAGTATTTT. It codes for CASSETDSSQYF.

The rearrangement links TRBV5-6 to TRBJ1-2; no reliable D call. Germline CDR1 is SGHDT and CDR2 is YYEEEE. The CDR3 extends over 15 amino acids. V was pared by 0 bases and J by 8 bases, with 17 bases between. Here the CDR3 DNA reads TGTGCCAGCAGCTTGGTGCGGCTGGTCAGTGGGGGCTACACCTTC. Translated: CASSLVRLVSGGYTF.

V is TRBV13 and J is TRBJ2-3; maybe TRBD1 (5 bases). This CDR3 has 16 residues. Trimming pared 2 bases from V and 0 bases from J, leaving 12 bases between. From germline, CDR1 is PRHDT and CDR2 FYEKMQ (reference sequence). The CDR3, as DNA: TGTGCCAGCAGCTTACTAGGGGCTATTAGCACAGATACGCAGTATTTT. It specifies CASSLLGAISTDTQYF.

The rearrangement joins TRBV30 to TRBJ1-6; the match to TRBD1 covers 7 bases. This CDR3 has 13 amino acids. Germline V CDR1 and CDR2: GTSNPN, SVGIG (reference sequence). The V and J ends lost 2 bases and 7 bases, in that order; junction bases with no gene match: 2. CDR3 in DNA: TGTGCCTGGAGTCGGGACAGCAATTCACCCCTCCACTTT. Protein sequence: CAWSRDSNSPLHF.

Only a few counts were recorded for this clone. The chain combines TRBV19 with TRBJ1-1, with D hard to call. The CDR3 length is 13 residues. With 11 bases removed from V and 1 base from J, the gap between germline ends came to 14 bases. CDR1 and CDR2 from the germline V gene are LNHDA and SQIVND (reference sequence). CDR3 nucleotide sequence: TGTGCCGCTGCAAACGAGGGGAACACTGAAGCTTTCTTT. Its translation is CAAANEGNTEAFF. Variable domain in full (rest from reference TRBV19 and TRBJ1-1): DGGITQSPKYLFRKEGQNVTLSCEQNLNHDAMYWYRQDPGQGLRLIYYSQIVNDFQKGDIAEGYSVSREKKESFPLTVTSAQKNPTAFYLCAAANEGNTEAFFGQGTRLTVV.

The chain recombines TRBV4-1 with TRBJ2-5, with TRBD2 identical over 12 bases. Germline trimming cut 0 bases from V and 3 bases from J; bases unmatched to any gene: 5. Germline V CDR1 and CDR2: MGHRA, YSYEKL. The CDR3 loop spans 17 amino acids. The CDR3 is CASSQDRASGGEETQYF. DNA of the CDR3: TGCGCCAGCAGCCAAGATAGGGCTAGCGGGGGGGAAGAGACCCAGTACTTC.

The V gene is TRBV19, the J gene TRBJ2-5, with D possibly matching TRBD2 (5 bases). Per germline, CDR1 LNHDA and CDR2 SQIVND (reference sequence). The germline V and J ends were trimmed by 3 bases and 1 base, with 9 bases remaining between them. The CDR3 runs to 14 residues. CDR3 amino acids: CASSMWLAQETQYF. As DNA, the CDR3 is TGTGCCAGTAGTATGTGGCTAGCCCAAGAGACCCAGTACTTC.

V usage is TRBV7-9 and J usage is TRBJ1-1, with D perhaps matching TRBD1 (6 bases). V was cut by 2 bases and J by 4 bases, with 8 bases left in between. This CDR3 spans 13 amino acids. Germline-derived CDR1 and CDR2 are SEHNR and FQNEAQ (reference sequence). CDR3 in amino acids: CASSLSGVTEAFF. In nucleotides, the CDR3 is TGTGCCAGCAGCTTATCAGGGGTCACTGAAGCTTTCTTT.